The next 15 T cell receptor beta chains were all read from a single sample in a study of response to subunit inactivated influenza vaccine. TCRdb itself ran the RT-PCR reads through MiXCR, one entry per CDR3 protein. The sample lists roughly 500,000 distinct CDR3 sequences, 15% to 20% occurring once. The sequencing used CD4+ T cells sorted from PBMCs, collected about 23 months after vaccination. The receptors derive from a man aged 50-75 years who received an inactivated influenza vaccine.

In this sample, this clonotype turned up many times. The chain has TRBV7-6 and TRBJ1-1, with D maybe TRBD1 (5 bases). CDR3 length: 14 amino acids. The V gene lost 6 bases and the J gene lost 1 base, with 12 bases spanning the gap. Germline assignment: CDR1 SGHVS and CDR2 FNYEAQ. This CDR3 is CASSSPGRNTEAFF. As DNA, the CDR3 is TGTGCCAGCAGTAGTCCGGGACGGAACACTGAAGCTTTCTTT.

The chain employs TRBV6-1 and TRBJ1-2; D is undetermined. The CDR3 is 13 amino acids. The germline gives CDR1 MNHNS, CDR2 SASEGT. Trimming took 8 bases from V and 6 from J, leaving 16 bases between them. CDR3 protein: CASVGLSSDGYTF. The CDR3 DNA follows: TGTGCCAGCGTAGGTCTGTCCTCGGATGGCTACACCTTC.

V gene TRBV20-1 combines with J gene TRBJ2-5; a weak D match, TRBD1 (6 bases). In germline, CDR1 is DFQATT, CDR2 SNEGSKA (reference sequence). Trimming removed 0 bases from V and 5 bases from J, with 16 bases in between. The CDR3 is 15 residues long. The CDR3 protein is CSARDTDLRGETQYF. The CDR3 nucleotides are TGCAGTGCTAGAGATACGGACCTAAGGGGGGAGACCCAGTACTTC.

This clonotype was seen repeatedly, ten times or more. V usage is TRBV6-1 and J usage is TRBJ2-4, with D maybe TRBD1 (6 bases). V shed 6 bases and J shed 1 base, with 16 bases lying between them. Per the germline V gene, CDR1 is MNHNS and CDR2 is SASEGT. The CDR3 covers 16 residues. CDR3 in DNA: TGTGCCAGCAGCCATACAGGGACGGGGGCCAAAAACATTCAGTACTTC. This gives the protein CASSHTGTGAKNIQYF.

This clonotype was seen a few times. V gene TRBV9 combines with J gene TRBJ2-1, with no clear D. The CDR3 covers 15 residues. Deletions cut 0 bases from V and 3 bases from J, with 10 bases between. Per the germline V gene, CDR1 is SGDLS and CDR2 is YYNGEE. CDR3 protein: CASSVAARNYNEQFF. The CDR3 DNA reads TGTGCCAGCAGCGTAGCGGCCAGGAACTACAATGAGCAGTTCTTC.

The CDR3 DNA follows: TGTGCCAGCAGCCAAGGGATAGCGGGAGGGCAAAATGAGCAGTTCTTC. Protein: CASSQGIAGGQNEQFF. The gene calls are TRBV14 and TRBJ2-1; TRBD2 matches 11 bases. V shed 1 base and J 7 bases; nucleotides not matched to a gene: 6. Looked up from germline, CDR1 is SGHDN and CDR2 is FVKESK. The CDR3 totals 16 residues.

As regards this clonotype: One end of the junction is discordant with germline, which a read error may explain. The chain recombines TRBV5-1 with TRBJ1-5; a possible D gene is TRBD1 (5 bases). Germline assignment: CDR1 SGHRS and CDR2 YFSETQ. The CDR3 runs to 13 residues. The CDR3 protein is CASRVGENQPQHF. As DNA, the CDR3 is TGTGCCAGCAGGGTTGGAGAAAATCAGCCCCAGCATTTT.

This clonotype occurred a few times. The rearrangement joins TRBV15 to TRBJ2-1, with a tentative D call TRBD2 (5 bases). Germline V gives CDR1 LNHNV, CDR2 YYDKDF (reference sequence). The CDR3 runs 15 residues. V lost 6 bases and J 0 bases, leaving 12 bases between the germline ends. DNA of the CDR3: TGTGCCACCAGAAGAAGCGGACGCTCCTACAATGAGCAGTTCTTC. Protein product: CATRRSGRSYNEQFF. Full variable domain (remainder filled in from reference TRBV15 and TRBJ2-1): DAMVIQNPRYQVTQFGKPVTLSCSQTLNHNVMYWYQQKSSQAPKLLFHYYDKDFNNEADTPDNFQSRRPNTSFCFLDIRSPGLGDTAMYLCATRRSGRSYNEQFFGPGTRLTVL.

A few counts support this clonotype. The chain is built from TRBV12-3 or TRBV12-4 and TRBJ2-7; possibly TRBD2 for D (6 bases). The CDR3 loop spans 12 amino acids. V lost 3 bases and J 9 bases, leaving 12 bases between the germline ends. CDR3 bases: TGTGCCAGCAGTTTGCCGGGACTGAGGCAGTACTTC. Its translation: CASSLPGLRQYF.

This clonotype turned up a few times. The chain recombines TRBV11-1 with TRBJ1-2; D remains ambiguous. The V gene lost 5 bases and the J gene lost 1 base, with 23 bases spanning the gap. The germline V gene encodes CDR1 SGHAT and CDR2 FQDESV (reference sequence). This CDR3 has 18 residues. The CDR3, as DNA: TGTGCCAGCAGCCCGCACGTCCGAGACGGAGGTGTTAACTATGGCTACACCTTC. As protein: CASSPHVRDGGVNYGYTF.

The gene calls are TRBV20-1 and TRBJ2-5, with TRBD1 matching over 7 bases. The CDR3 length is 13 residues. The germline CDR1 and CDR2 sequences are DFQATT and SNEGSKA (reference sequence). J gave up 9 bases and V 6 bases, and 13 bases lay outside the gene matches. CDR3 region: CSAQLVPQGAQYF. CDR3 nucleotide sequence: TGCAGTGCCCAACTCGTGCCCCAGGGGGCCCAGTACTTC.

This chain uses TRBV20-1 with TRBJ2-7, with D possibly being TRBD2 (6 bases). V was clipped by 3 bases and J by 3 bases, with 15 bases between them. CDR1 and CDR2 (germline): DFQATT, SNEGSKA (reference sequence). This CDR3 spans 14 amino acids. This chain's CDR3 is CSARPPSGGYEQYF. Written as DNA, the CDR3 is TGCAGTGCTAGGCCACCCTCCGGGGGCTACGAGCAGTACTTC.

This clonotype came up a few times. The CDR3, as DNA: TGCAGTGCTAGGAGGGCCGCCGGGAACACTGAAGCTTTCTTT. As protein: CSARRAAGNTEAFF. The rearrangement uses TRBV20-1 and TRBJ1-1; the D is unclear. V shed 3 bases and J shed 1 base, with 12 bases lying between them. The CDR3 consists of 14 residues. CDR1 and CDR2 from the germline V gene are DFQATT and SNEGSKA (reference sequence).

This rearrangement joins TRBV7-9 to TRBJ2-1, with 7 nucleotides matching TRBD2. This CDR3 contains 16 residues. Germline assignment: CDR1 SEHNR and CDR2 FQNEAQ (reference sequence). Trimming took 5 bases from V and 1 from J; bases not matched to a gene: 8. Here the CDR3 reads CASSRGGRVSYNEQFF. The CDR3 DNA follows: TGTGCCAGCAGCCGCGGAGGGAGGGTTTCCTACAATGAGCAGTTCTTC. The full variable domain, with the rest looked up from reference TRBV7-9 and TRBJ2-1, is DTGVSQNPRHKITKRGQNVTFRCDPISEHNRLYWYRQTLGQGPEFLTYFQNEAQLEKSRLLSDRFSAERPKGSFSTLEIQRTEQGDSAMYLCASSRGGRVSYNEQFFGPGTRLTVL.

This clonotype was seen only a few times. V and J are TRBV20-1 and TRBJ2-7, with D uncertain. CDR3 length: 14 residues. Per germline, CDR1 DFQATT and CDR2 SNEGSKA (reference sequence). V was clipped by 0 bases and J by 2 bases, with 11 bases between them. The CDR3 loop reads CSARDSFRAYEQYF. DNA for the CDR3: TGCAGTGCTAGAGATTCCTTTCGAGCCTACGAGCAGTACTTC.